The present entry profiles one TCR beta chain with its context. Some clones are missing from TCRdb's copy, which holds only in-frame ones; the method was immunoSEQ multiplex PCR. There are about 140,000 clones in the sample; around nine tenths occur only once, and approximately 4.8% lies in the top ten. Trimming removed 3 bases at V and 0 bases at J, with 6 bases between. From germline, CDR1 is LNHDA and CDR2 SQIVND (reference sequence). The CDR3 runs to 14 residues. This sample is drawn from a study of T cell responses to AZD1222 COVID-19 vaccine. This clonotype originated in an adult in good health. Sample: peripheral blood, taken on day 0 of AZD1222 vaccination. The rearrangement joins TRBV19 to TRBJ2-4; D not certain. Here the CDR3 DNA reads TGTGCCAGTAGTATGAATCTAGCCAAAAACATTCAGTACTTC. This sequence encodes CASSMNLAKNIQYF.